The sequence of this T cell receptor (beta chain) was determined in a study of shared clonotypes between healthy human individuals. Study-wide background: There were three CD4 naive, three CD4 memory, two CD8 naive and one CD8 memory plates per donor.

Sorted-subset replicate PCRs used about 200 ng of genomic DNA. This amount corresponded to tens of thousands of T cell genomes. Profiled with immunoSEQ multiplex PCR; TCRdb holds only in-frame clones, not every one. The sample lists about 2.1 million clones; about 94% were seen once. J lost 0 bases, V lost 1 base, and 4 bases had no gene match. Looked up from germline, CDR1 is SGHDN and CDR2 is FVKESK. CDR3 length equals 16 residues. Naive CD8 cells lacked CD45RO, underwent positive selection for CCR7 and left out terminally differentiated effector memory CD45RA+ cells. The chain combines TRBV14 with TRBJ2-7, with 9 nucleotides matching TRBD2. Sequencing used naive CD8+ T cells from PBMCs. The receptor comes from a young man in good health. Some clones in this sample may be carry-over from other donors' samples. CDR3 residues: CASSQVTSGSSYEQYF. As DNA, the CDR3 is TGTGCCAGCAGCCAAGTGACTAGCGGTAGCTCCTACGAGCAGTACTTC.